This entry lists 30 T cell receptor beta chains sequenced from one sample in a study of blood T cell repertoires in COVID-19 (dated by TCRdb to the early 2020s). The library was generated by the immunoSEQ multiplex PCR assay. The clones in this table, taken by TCRdb from immuneACCESS, are in-frame only. Not every clone is retained; where verified, under half of the shortfall comes from an unresolved V gene, and the cause of the rest is unknown. The sample table shows about 78,000 clones, and around 88% are seen once. Approximately 4.9% of the sample belongs to the ten largest clones. The sample taken for sequencing was peripheral blood. The receptors shown here come from a woman of 80 years or more with active or convalescent COVID-19.

The gene calls are TRBV30 and TRBJ1-2; D unresolved. Germline-derived CDR1 and CDR2 are GTSNPN and SVGIG (reference sequence). V lost 4 bases to trimming and J lost 4 bases, with 16 bases between them. This CDR3 region has 14 residues. CDR3 DNA sequence: TGTGCCTGGACAGCGGGCATTCCCATCTATGGCTACACCTTC. Protein product: CAWTAGIPIYGYTF.

As regards this clone: The same CDR3 arises from other DNA sequences in this sample as well. This rearrangement joins TRBV15 to TRBJ1-4; D perhaps matches TRBD1 (6 bases). The CDR3 length is 12 residues. Trimming took 0 bases from V and 10 from J, leaving 6 bases between them. Germline V gene lookup returns CDR1 LNHNV and CDR2 YYDKDF (reference sequence). CDR3 in amino acids: CATSRDRGKLFF. The DNA for the CDR3 is TGTGCCACCAGCAGAGACAGGGGAAAACTGTTTTTT.

The chain is built from TRBV6-1 and TRBJ2-1; D is perhaps TRBD1 (7 bases). Trimming stripped 2 bases from V and 9 bases from J, with 8 bases between. The CDR3 spans 12 residues. Germline V gene sequence: CDR1 MNHNS, CDR2 SASEGT. The CDR3 DNA follows: TGTGCCAGCAGTGAACAGGGGGGTGAGCAGTTCTTC. It is translated as CASSEQGGEQFF.

As DNA, the CDR3 is TGTGCCAGCAGTTCGACAGGGGGCAGGGAGACCCAGTACTTC. It translates to CASSSTGGRETQYF. This rearrangement joins TRBV7-9 to TRBJ2-5; TRBD1 aligns across 10 bases. Per the germline V gene, CDR1 is SEHNR and CDR2 is FQNEAQ (reference sequence). The CDR3 loop spans 14 amino acids. Germline trimming cut 6 bases from V and 5 bases from J; bases unmatched to any gene: 6.

V gene TRBV18 combines with J gene TRBJ1-2; D call uncertain. Per germline, CDR1 KGHSH and CDR2 LQKENI. The CDR3 has 16 residues. V was cut by 2 bases and J by 1 base, with 14 bases left in between. The CDR3 DNA is TGTGCCAGCTCACCATATGCCGGGGAATATAACTATGGCTACACCTTC. Its translation: CASSPYAGEYNYGYTF.

The CDR3 loop reads CASSQDPTGGGYGYTF. The DNA for the CDR3 is TGTGCCAGCAGCCAAGACCCCACAGGGGGCGGCTATGGCTACACCTTC. The chain employs TRBV4-2 and TRBJ1-2; 9 nucleotides align to TRBD1. The V and J ends lost 0 bases and 4 bases, in that order; junction bases with no gene match: 6. CDR3 length: 16 amino acids. CDR1 and CDR2 from the germline V gene are LGHNA and YNFKEQ.

The J gene is TRBJ2-1, the V gene TRBV11-3; TRBD2 might be the D (7 bases). Germline lookup yields CDR1 SGHNT and CDR2 YENEEA. There are 19 residues in the CDR3. The V end was cut by 0 bases, the J end by 1 base, with 19 bases between. CDR3 loop: CASSLDRWGGGLSYNEQFF. CDR3 in DNA: TGTGCCAGCAGCTTAGATAGGTGGGGAGGGGGACTGTCCTACAATGAGCAGTTCTTC.

CDR3 residues: CASSPNTGTRSITGELFF. The CDR3 nucleotides read TGCGCCAGCAGCCCAAACACCGGGACTAGATCCATTACCGGGGAGCTGTTTTTT. The J gene is TRBJ2-2, the V gene TRBV5-1; 8 nucleotides line up with TRBD2. From germline, CDR1 is SGHRS and CDR2 YFSETQ. This CDR3 is built from 18 residues. The junction had 16 bases not matched to a gene; V was cut back by 4 bases and J by 5 bases.

The genes are TRBV18 and TRBJ2-7; 11 nucleotides align to TRBD2. This CDR3 is 13 amino acids long. Trimming took 5 bases from V and 3 from J; bases not matched to a gene: 0. Germline V gene lookup returns CDR1 KGHSH and CDR2 LQKENI. Here the CDR3 DNA reads TGTGCCAGCTCAGGACTAGCGGGCTACGAGCAGTACTTC. This sequence encodes CASSGLAGYEQYF.

V and J are TRBV12-2 and TRBJ2-5; no check of the table's D call, TRBD1, against the DNA was made. TRBV12-2 counts as a pseudogene. The CDR3 runs to 13 residues. CDR3 amino acids: CASRFPSTDRGNF. The CDR3 DNA sequence: TGTGCAAGTCGCTTTCCCTCAACGGACAGAGGAAACTTC.

This chain uses TRBV4-1 with TRBJ1-3; 9 bases align to TRBD1. Losses at the gene ends were 0 bases for V and 4 bases for J; bases not matched to a gene: 13. Germline loops: CDR1 MGHRA, CDR2 YSYEKL. The CDR3 totals 19 residues. The CDR3 nucleotides read TGCGCCAGCAGCCAAGATCAGCGGACAGGGGTTGCGGGGGGAAACACCATATATTTT. Translating gives CASSQDQRTGVAGGNTIYF.

This clone was seen just once. The chain joins TRBV20-1 to TRBJ1-3; D possibly corresponds to TRBD1 (5 bases). The CDR3 is made up of 15 amino acids. Germline V gene data show CDR1 as DFQATT and CDR2 as SNEGSKA (reference sequence). Trimming removed 3 bases from V and 4 bases from J, with 16 bases in between. The CDR3 loop is CSASQTGGAGNTIYF. In DNA, the CDR3 is TGCAGTGCTAGTCAAACAGGTGGGGCAGGAAACACCATATATTTT.

The rearrangement links TRBV7-2 to TRBJ1-1; 7 bases fit TRBD1. The CDR3 extends over 14 amino acids. Germline V gives CDR1 SGHTA, CDR2 FQGNSA. V lost 8 bases to trimming and J lost 1 base; unmatched junction nucleotides: 7. The CDR3 is CASLKGGSNTEAFF. The CDR3 nucleotides are TGTGCCAGCCTCAAAGGGGGCTCGAACACTGAAGCTTTCTTT.

The chain couples TRBV19 to TRBJ2-5, with D maybe TRBD1 (5 bases). This CDR3 is built from 15 residues. Germline values: CDR1 LNHDA, CDR2 SQIVND (reference sequence). Trimming pared 6 bases from V and 0 bases from J, leaving 14 bases between. CDR3 sequence reads: CASSRLVGDQETQYF. CDR3 sequence (DNA): TGTGCCAGTAGCCGGCTAGTAGGGGACCAAGAGACCCAGTACTTC.

V usage is TRBV27 and J usage is TRBJ1-2; D gene ambiguous. The CDR3 loop spans 12 amino acids. Deletions cut 3 bases from V and 0 bases from J, with 2 bases between. The germline CDR1 and CDR2 sequences are MNHEY and SMNVEV (reference sequence). The CDR3 is CASSFTNYGYTF. In DNA form, the CDR3 reads TGTGCCAGCAGTTTCACTAACTATGGCTACACCTTC.

The chain is built from TRBV9 and TRBJ1-2, with 10 bases lining up with TRBD1. The V gene end was trimmed by 4 bases and the J gene end by 4 bases; junction bases not matched to a gene: 10. The CDR3 is made up of 16 amino acids. The germline V gene encodes CDR1 SGDLS and CDR2 YYNGEE. CDR3 coding DNA: TGTGCCAGCAGCAAGGACAGGGGGACACCCGTCTATGGCTACACCTTC. It codes for CASSKDRGTPVYGYTF. Full variable domain (outside the CDR3, taken from reference TRBV9 and TRBJ1-2): DSGVTQTPKHLITATGQRVTLRCSPRSGDLSVYWYQQSLDQGLQFLIQYYNGEERAKGNILERFSAQQFPDLHSELNLSSLELGDSALYFCASSKDRGTPVYGYTFGSGTRLTVV.

This CDR3 reads CASRQGTGRPGELFF. For the CDR3, the DNA is TGTGCCAGCAGGCAGGGGACAGGGCGGCCCGGGGAGCTGTTTTTT. The chain has TRBV28 and TRBJ2-2; 9 bases map to TRBD1. CDR1 is MDHEN and CDR2 is SYDVKM in the germline V gene. V shed 6 bases, J shed 6 bases, and the junction held 8 bases outside the gene matches. This CDR3 contains 15 residues.

This chain uses TRBV7-2 with TRBJ1-2; D is perhaps TRBD1 (6 bases). Trimming removed 5 bases from V and 4 bases from J, with 17 bases in between. Looked up from germline, CDR1 is SGHTA and CDR2 is FQGNSA. The CDR3 totals 15 residues. The CDR3 coding sequence is TGTGCCAGCAGCCCGGGACACGCCGTGGGCTATGGCTACACCTTC. This encodes CASSPGHAVGYGYTF.

The V and J genes are TRBV2 and TRBJ2-1, with 7 bases matching TRBD2. The CDR3 contains 16 residues. The germline V gene has CDR1 SNHLY and CDR2 FYNNEI. Trimming took 7 bases from V and 10 from J; bases not matched to a gene: 19. For the CDR3, the DNA is TGTGCCAGCACCGGCGGGGGACTTGGCGGGGTTGGAGAGCAGTTCTTC. Protein product: CASTGGGLGGVGEQFF.

The chain is built from TRBV28 and TRBJ1-6; 10 bases are shared with TRBD1. CDR1 and CDR2 from the germline V gene are MDHEN and SYDVKM. CDR3 size: 16 residues. After removal of 3 bases from V and 10 bases from J, the junction contained 9 bases not matched to a gene. CDR3 bases: TGTGCCAGCAGTTTGGGGGACAGGGGCCTGGGCTCACCCCTCCACTTT. Translating it yields CASSLGDRGLGSPLHF.

In its sample, this clone was seen once. The J gene is TRBJ1-1, the V gene TRBV7-9; a weak D match, TRBD1 (6 bases). The CDR3 contains 15 residues. Trimming left V 4 bases short and J 5 bases short, with 17 bases between. Germline loops: CDR1 SEHNR, CDR2 FQNEAQ (reference sequence). CDR3 amino acids: CASSSPGRGETEAFF. As DNA, the CDR3 is TGTGCCAGCAGCTCCCCGGGCAGGGGAGAAACTGAAGCTTTCTTT.

The chain is built from TRBV29-1 and TRBJ2-6, with D possibly being TRBD1 (6 bases). Germline V gene lookup returns CDR1 SQVTM and CDR2 ANQGSEA. The CDR3 spans 16 residues. Trimming stripped 4 bases from V and 0 bases from J, with 13 bases between. The CDR3 reads CSVGARGSSGANVLTF. As DNA, the CDR3 is TGCAGCGTTGGGGCCAGGGGTTCCTCTGGGGCCAACGTCCTGACTTTC.

The rearrangement links TRBV12-3 or TRBV12-4 to TRBJ1-1; D is ambiguous. Trimming left V 11 bases short and J 2 bases short, with 15 bases between. The CDR3 consists of 13 residues. CDR3 region: CAVGAGFNTEAFF. DNA of the CDR3: TGTGCCGTGGGTGCGGGTTTTAACACTGAAGCTTTCTTT.

The chain is built from TRBV3-1 (or the pseudogene TRBV3-2) and TRBJ1-6; TRBD1 aligns across 8 bases. Germline values: CDR1 LGHDT, CDR2 YNNKEL (reference sequence). The CDR3 sequence is 14 residues long. The V gene end was trimmed by 5 bases and the J gene end by 6 bases; junction bases not matched to a gene: 3. The chain's CDR3 is CASSVDRGNSPLHF. The CDR3 nucleotides read TGTGCCAGCAGCGTTGACAGGGGTAATTCACCCCTCCACTTT.

In its sample, this clone was seen once. This chain links TRBV10-3 with TRBJ2-5; TRBD2 matches 7 bases. The germline gives CDR1 ENHRY, CDR2 SYGVKD. This CDR3 spans 16 amino acids. V dropped 6 bases and J dropped 1; count of bases not matched to a gene: 11. The CDR3 here is CAISSGSGGAQETQYF. CDR3 bases: TGTGCCATCAGCTCCGGGTCGGGGGGAGCCCAAGAGACCCAGTACTTC.

This clone was counted once. The rearrangement links TRBV4-3 to TRBJ1-6, with 9 bases identical to TRBD1. This CDR3 has 14 residues. With 4 bases clipped from V and 7 bases from J, the junction kept 2 bases outside the gene matches. CDR1 LGHNA and CDR2 YSLEER come from the germline V gene. The CDR3 loop reads CASSLDRGNSPLHF. For the CDR3, the DNA is TGCGCCAGCAGCCTAGACAGGGGGAATTCACCCCTCCACTTT.

J is TRBJ1-2 and V is TRBV27; 8 bases line up with TRBD1. V was pared by 7 bases and J by 0 bases, with 19 bases of the junction left unmatched. This CDR3 has 19 amino acids. In germline, CDR1 is MNHEY, CDR2 SMNVEV (reference sequence). CDR3 bases: TGTGCCAGCACCTCCCCGAGTGGACAGGGAGGGGGGCCTAACTATGGCTACACCTTC. Its protein is CASTSPSGQGGGPNYGYTF.

V and J are TRBV7-2 and TRBJ2-7; a possible D gene is TRBD2 (5 bases). The length of the CDR3 is 13 residues. Germline CDR1 reads SGHTA; CDR2 reads FQGNSA. Trimming took 3 bases from V and 1 from J, leaving 7 bases between them. The CDR3 DNA sequence: TGTGCCAGCAGCTTCAAGCGGTCCTACGAGCAGTACTTC. As protein: CASSFKRSYEQYF.

This clone has just a few counts. V usage is TRBV6-2 or TRBV6-3 and J usage is TRBJ2-7; D unresolved. Trimming took 0 bases from V and 3 from J, leaving 9 bases between them. CDR3 size: 14 residues. CDR1 MNHEY and CDR2 SVGEGT come from the germline V gene. DNA for the CDR3: TGTGCCAGCAGTTACTCTACTGGGCTCTACGAGCAGTACTTC. It specifies CASSYSTGLYEQYF.

This clone was detected a few times. The chain joins TRBV12-5 to TRBJ2-3; D not resolved. Germline V gene data show CDR1 as LGHNT and CDR2 as FRNRAP. The CDR3 contains 11 residues. Trimming left V 1 base short and J 7 bases short, with 3 bases between. DNA of the CDR3: TGTGCTAGTGGTTTGGCCAATACGCAGTATTTT. It encodes CASGLANTQYF.